Each of the 11 T cell receptor beta chains below was sequenced from the same sample in a study of blood T cell repertoires in COVID-19 (dated by TCRdb to the early 2020s). Library preparation was by the immunoSEQ multiplex PCR assay. Imported from immuneACCESS, the table was reduced by TCRdb to in-frame sequences with V and J called. These copies leave out some clones; in studies compared against another copy, an unresolved V gene accounts for under half, and the cause of the remainder is not known. Across this sample there are hundreds of thousands of clones, with 85% seen only once. 1.5% to 2% of the sample is in the top ten clones. Material for sequencing was PBMCs or T cells enriched from blood (not recorded which). The receptors were gathered from a woman aged 30 to 39 who had been exposed to COVID-19.

The CDR3 region is CASSPRTGGNYGYTF. CDR3 bases: TGTGCCAGCAGTCCACGGACAGGGGGTAACTATGGCTACACCTTC. The chain uses TRBV28 and TRBJ1-2; TRBD1 aligns across 10 bases. Germline CDR1 reads MDHEN; CDR2 reads SYDVKM. The V and J ends lost 5 bases and 1 base, in that order; junction bases with no gene match: 4. CDR3 size: 15 residues.

The chain couples TRBV5-1 to TRBJ2-7, with D tentatively TRBD1 (5 bases). This CDR3 comprises 14 residues. Germline-derived CDR1 and CDR2 are SGHRS and YFSETQ. Trimming removed 0 bases at V and 2 bases at J, with 9 bases between. In DNA form, the CDR3 reads TGCGCCAGCAGCTTGGCCGACAGACCCTACGAGCAGTACTTC. This encodes CASSLADRPYEQYF.

V gene TRBV2 combines with J gene TRBJ1-5; no firm D call. Germline V gives CDR1 SNHLY, CDR2 FYNNEI. Trimming shortened V by 6 bases and J by 0 bases, and 15 bases separated the two germline ends. The CDR3 contains 16 residues. CDR3 nucleotides: TGTGCCAGCAGCCCCAGAGGGTTCGATAGCAATCAGCCCCAGCATTTT. The encoded protein is CASSPRGFDSNQPQHF.

The rearrangement uses TRBV28 and TRBJ1-4, with 7 bases identical to TRBD1. The CDR3 covers 13 residues. J was trimmed by 11 bases and V by 5 bases; bases with no gene match: 8. CDR1 and CDR2 (germline): MDHEN, SYDVKM. The CDR3 DNA is TGTGCCAGCAGTGTGACAGGGATCGGGAAACTGTTTTTT. Translation: CASSVTGIGKLFF.

The chain couples TRBV5-1 to TRBJ1-6, with D perhaps TRBD1 (5 bases). Trimming pared 0 bases from V and 7 bases from J, leaving 8 bases between. CDR3 length: 14 amino acids. Germline V lookup: CDR1 SGHRS, CDR2 YFSETQ. The CDR3 spells CASSLDQGNSPLHF. The CDR3 DNA reads as TGCGCCAGCAGCTTGGACCAGGGAAATTCACCCCTCCACTTT.

V usage is TRBV11-2 and J usage is TRBJ2-2; the match to TRBD2 covers 10 bases. The CDR3 sequence is 17 residues long. V shed 4 bases, J shed 7 bases, and the junction held 12 bases outside the gene matches. CDR1 is SGHAT and CDR2 is FQNNGV in the germline V gene. CDR3 region: CASSWAGAGGPGGELFF. The CDR3, as DNA: TGTGCCAGCAGCTGGGCCGGAGCGGGAGGGCCTGGCGGGGAGCTGTTTTTT. Full variable domain (missing parts from reference TRBV11-2 and TRBJ2-2): EAGVAQSPRYKIIEKRQSVAFWCNPISGHATLYWYQQILGQGPKLLIQFQNNGVVDDSQLPKDRFSAERLKGVDSTLKIQPAKLEDSAVYLCASSWAGAGGPGGELFFGEGSRLTVL.

The rearrangement joins TRBV28 to TRBJ2-1; 9 nucleotides match TRBD1. The CDR3 has 15 amino acids. Germline V gene sequence: CDR1 MDHEN, CDR2 SYDVKM. V shed 8 bases and J 9 bases; nucleotides not matched to a gene: 14. Written as DNA, the CDR3 is TGTGCCAGCCTACTCCGGGACAGGGACCTAAGTGAGCAGTTCTTC. It encodes CASLLRDRDLSEQFF.

V and J are TRBV9 and TRBJ1-1; TRBD1 agrees at 9 bases. V lost 2 bases and J lost 5; bases outside the gene matches: 7. Germline V gives CDR1 SGDLS, CDR2 YYNGEE. The CDR3 has 15 residues. The CDR3 spells CASSVQAGQGTEAFF. Here the CDR3 DNA reads TGTGCCAGCAGCGTCCAAGCAGGACAGGGGACTGAAGCTTTCTTT.

This chain links TRBV5-1 with TRBJ2-2, with 8 positions matching TRBD1. The ends lost 3 bases at V and 4 bases at J; junction bases unmatched: 2. Germline assignment: CDR1 SGHRS and CDR2 YFSETQ. The CDR3 length is 14 residues. The CDR3 protein is CASSSGQVTGELFF. The DNA for the CDR3 is TGCGCCAGCAGCTCGGGACAGGTCACCGGGGAGCTGTTTTTT.

The gene calls are TRBV9 and TRBJ1-3; D call uncertain. Deletions cut 4 bases from V and 4 bases from J, with 6 bases between. Germline V lookup: CDR1 SGDLS, CDR2 YYNGEE. The CDR3 runs 12 residues. The CDR3 loop reads CASSLQGNTIYF. Written as DNA, the CDR3 is TGTGCCAGCAGCCTGCAGGGAAACACCATATATTTT. Full variable domain (rest looked up from reference TRBV9 and TRBJ1-3): DSGVTQTPKHLITATGQRVTLRCSPRSGDLSVYWYQQSLDQGLQFLIQYYNGEERAKGNILERFSAQQFPDLHSELNLSSLELGDSALYFCASSLQGNTIYFGEGSWLTVV.

The chain couples TRBV7-9 to TRBJ2-5, with a weak D call TRBD2 (5 bases). The CDR3 covers 16 residues. Germline V gene sequence: CDR1 SEHNR, CDR2 FQNEAQ (reference sequence). The V end was cut by 3 bases, the J end by 1 base, with 15 bases between. CDR3 amino acids: CASSLKVGVFQETQYF. In nucleotides, the CDR3 is TGTGCCAGCAGCTTGAAGGTCGGGGTATTCCAAGAGACCCAGTACTTC.